The 27 T cell receptor beta chains below were found in one sample sequenced in a study of T-cell reconstitution after alpha-beta-depleted transplantation in children. Preparation of the TCRbeta library involved a method that used unique molecular identifiers. TCRdb recomputed calls from the PCR reads with MiXCR, one row per CDR3 protein. The table has just over 950,000 distinct CDR3 sequences, under 30% seen once. The sequenced sample was PBMCs, mostly from graft donor cells, obtained 360 days after TCRalphabeta/CD19-depleted stem cell transplant. The origin of the receptors is a boy younger than two who had a stem cell transplant for SCID, so the T cells may come from the graft donor.

The chain recombines TRBV4-1 with TRBJ1-1; D perhaps matches TRBD1 (5 bases). Germline CDR1 reads MGHRA; CDR2 reads YSYEKL. CDR3 length equals 15 residues. The V end was cut by 0 bases, the J end by 4 bases, with 12 bases between. In DNA form, the CDR3 reads TGCGCCAGCAGCCAAGACAGGGAGGAAGGCACTGAAGCTTTCTTT. Residues: CASSQDREEGTEAFF.

This chain links TRBV28 with TRBJ1-1; D is ambiguous. CDR3 size: 16 residues. The germline gives CDR1 MDHEN, CDR2 SYDVKM. V lost 4 bases, J lost 1 base, and 16 bases lay in between. Written as DNA, the CDR3 is TGTGCCAGCAGTTCCCTCTCCGGGCGATCGAACACTGAAGCTTTCTTT. Residues: CASSSLSGRSNTEAFF.

The chain uses TRBV20-1 and TRBJ2-7; 10 bases align to TRBD1. Trimming at V came to 4 bases and at J to 7 bases, leaving 13 bases not matched to a gene. Germline loops: CDR1 DFQATT, CDR2 SNEGSKA (reference sequence). This CDR3 spans 15 amino acids. The CDR3 nucleotides are TGCAGTGCTACAATTCCCGGGACAGGGGCAGAAGAGCAGTACTTC. Protein sequence: CSATIPGTGAEEQYF.

There are many counts of this clonotype. This chain joins TRBV12-3 or TRBV12-4 and TRBJ2-1; maybe TRBD1 (6 bases). V was cut by 7 bases and J by 4 bases, with 20 bases left in between. The length of the CDR3 is 16 residues. CDR3 amino acids: CASIRRGFDTYNEQFF. CDR3 bases: TGTGCCAGCATCCGAAGGGGGTTCGACACTTACAATGAGCAGTTCTTC.

The genes are TRBV5-5 and TRBJ1-1; D gene unclear. V lost 4 bases and J lost 3, with 16 bases in between. Germline V gene lookup returns CDR1 SGHKS and CDR2 YYEKEE (reference sequence). The CDR3 contains 15 residues. The CDR3 region is CASSPFRPWDTEAFF. The CDR3 DNA reads TGTGCCAGCAGCCCTTTTCGGCCCTGGGACACTGAAGCTTTCTTT.

This clonotype was counted a few times. The V and J genes are TRBV12-3 or TRBV12-4 and TRBJ2-7; D not resolved. CDR3 length: 13 residues. Between the trimmed V and J ends, which lost 7 bases and 7 bases, there was a span of 17 bases. CDR3 in amino acids: CASTLPPMKEQYF. CDR3 nucleotides: TGTGCCAGCACCCTACCCCCTATGAAAGAGCAGTACTTC.

This clonotype came up a few times. The rearrangement joins TRBV29-1 to TRBJ2-1; D ambiguous. V was pared by 1 base and J by 10 bases, with 8 bases between. Germline V gene lookup returns CDR1 SQVTM and CDR2 ANQGSEA. This CDR3 region has 11 residues. The CDR3 sequence is CSVEGLWEQFF. CDR3 sequence (DNA): TGCAGCGTTGAAGGATTGTGGGAGCAGTTCTTC.

The chain recombines TRBV5-1 with TRBJ2-3, with no clear D. Deletions cut 1 base from V and 2 bases from J, with 20 bases between. This CDR3 contains 18 residues. Germline CDR1 SGHRS, CDR2 YFSETQ. CDR3 bases: TGCGCCAGCAGCTTGAACACCCCTAGGTTCAGAACCACAGATACGCAGTATTTT. Translating it yields CASSLNTPRFRTTDTQYF. The whole variable domain, filled in from reference TRBV5-1 and TRBJ2-3, reads KAGVTQTPRYLIKTRGQQVTLSCSPISGHRSVSWYQQTPGQGLQFLFEYFSETQRNKGNFPGRFSGRQFSNSRSEMNVSTLELGDSALYLCASSLNTPRFRTTDTQYFGPGTRLTVL.

The chain links TRBV7-8 to TRBJ2-5; no reliable D call. CDR3 length equals 14 residues. Looked up from germline, CDR1 is SGHVS and CDR2 is FQNEAQ. V was pared by 5 bases and J by 5 bases, with 15 bases between. For the CDR3, the DNA is TGTGCCAGCAGCCCATCGACTCGGCGGGAGACCCAGTACTTC. It translates to CASSPSTRRETQYF.

This clonotype was seen a handful of times. The chain employs TRBV7-2 and TRBJ1-1, with a tentative D call TRBD1 (5 bases). The CDR3 is 13 amino acids. Germline CDR1 and CDR2: SGHTA and FQGNSA. V shed 6 bases and J shed 11 bases, with 19 bases lying between them. The CDR3 protein is CASSPGTMGIAFF. The DNA for the CDR3 is TGTGCCAGCAGTCCCGGGACGATGGGCATCGCTTTCTTT. The entire variable domain, with the rest obtained from reference TRBV7-2 and TRBJ1-1, is as follows: GAGVSQSPSNKVTEKGKDVELRCDPISGHTALYWYRQSLGQGLEFLIYFQGNSAPDKSGLPSDRFSAERTGGSVSTLTIQRTQQEDSAVYLCASSPGTMGIAFFGQGTRLTVV.

This clonotype was picked up many times. The junction departs from the called germline gene at one end, perhaps through a read error. V and J are TRBV5-5 and TRBJ2-5; perhaps TRBD1 as D (5 bases). The CDR3 has 14 amino acids. Germline V CDR1 and CDR2: SGHKS, YYEKEE (reference sequence). CDR3 sequence: CASSLGQNQETQYF. For the CDR3, the DNA is TGTGCCAGCAGTTTGGGGCAGAACCAAGAGACCCAGTACTTC.

The chain recombines TRBV5-1 with TRBJ2-7; D gene uncertain. The CDR3 totals 13 residues. V was pared by 0 bases and J by 5 bases, with 9 bases between. CDR1 and CDR2 from the germline V gene are SGHRS and YFSETQ. CDR3 loop: CASSLGQYNEQYF. CDR3 nucleotides: TGCGCCAGCAGCTTGGGGCAGTACAACGAGCAGTACTTC.

This clonotype appeared a few times. This sequence joins TRBV5-6 and TRBJ2-1; tentative D call: TRBD1 (5 bases). Trimming removed 1 base from V and 6 bases from J, with 11 bases in between. This CDR3 has 14 residues. Germline-derived CDR1 and CDR2 are SGHDT and YYEEEE. CDR3 DNA: TGTGCCAGCAGCTTGAGGGGTTGGGGCAATGAGCAGTTCTTC. It specifies CASSLRGWGNEQFF.

This clonotype was observed a few times. The chain couples TRBV7-3 to TRBJ2-5; 8 bases are a match to TRBD2. Germline trimming cut 5 bases from V and 2 bases from J; bases unmatched to any gene: 4. The germline gives CDR1 SGHTA, CDR2 FQGTGA. The CDR3 has 14 amino acids. This chain's CDR3 is CASSPSGGQETQYF. In DNA form, the CDR3 reads TGTGCCAGCAGCCCTTCGGGAGGGCAAGAGACCCAGTACTTC.

This clonotype was counted only a few times. The V gene is TRBV29-1, the J gene TRBJ1-2, with 9 bases lining up with TRBD1. CDR1 and CDR2 (germline): SQVTM, ANQGSEA. Trimming at V came to 1 base and at J to 14 bases, leaving 5 bases not matched to a gene. CDR3 length equals 11 residues. The CDR3 DNA reads TGCAGCGTTGAAGCGACAGGGGGTTGGACCTTC. Translating gives CSVEATGGWTF.

With respect to this clonotype: The conserved phenylalanine or tryptophan normally closing the CDR3 is absent here, so this likely arose from a read error. CDR3 nucleotide sequence: TGCAGTGCTAGTGGGAGACAGGGTAGTTCCTACAATGAGCAGTTCTAC. Translation gives CSASGRQGSSYNEQFY. The chain employs TRBV20-1 and TRBJ2-1; 7 nucleotides agree with TRBD1. V gave up 3 bases and J gave up 1 base; unmatched junction bases: 9. The germline gives CDR1 DFQATT, CDR2 SNEGSKA (reference sequence). The CDR3 totals 16 residues.

In this sample, this clonotype turned up a few times. The chain links TRBV5-5 to TRBJ1-4; TRBD1 matches at 7 bases. With 4 bases clipped from V and 5 bases from J, the junction kept 8 bases outside the gene matches. This CDR3 contains 15 residues. CDR1 and CDR2 from the germline V gene are SGHKS and YYEKEE (reference sequence). CDR3 sequence reads: CASSRADRLNEKLFF. The CDR3 bases are TGTGCCAGCAGCCGGGCGGACAGGCTGAATGAAAAACTGTTTTTT.

The sample holds a few counts of this clonotype. This chain links TRBV12-3 or TRBV12-4 with TRBJ2-3, with 14 bases that match TRBD2. Trimming removed 5 bases from V and 1 base from J; junction bases left unmatched: 5. CDR3 length equals 17 residues. The CDR3 DNA sequence: TGTGCCAGCAGTAGTCCGGGACTAGCGGGAGGCACAGATACGCAGTATTTT. Its protein is CASSSPGLAGGTDTQYF.

This clonotype has ten or more counts. The rearrangement uses TRBV4-1 and TRBJ2-3; perhaps TRBD1 as D (6 bases). V was trimmed by 1 base and J by 6 bases, leaving 8 bases between them. CDR3 length: 13 residues. The germline CDR1 and CDR2 sequences are MGHRA and YSYEKL. CDR3 in amino acids: CASSQGQGDTQYF. In DNA form, the CDR3 reads TGCGCCAGCAGCCAAGGGCAGGGGGATACGCAGTATTTT.

This clonotype was counted a few times. The V call is TRBV6-5, the J call TRBJ2-3; 7 bases agree with TRBD2. This CDR3 contains 16 residues. V lost 2 bases, J lost 0 bases, and 5 bases stayed unmatched. The germline V gene has CDR1 MNHEY and CDR2 SVGAGI. The CDR3 spells CASSYIGGYSTDTQYF. The CDR3 nucleotides are TGTGCCAGCAGTTACATCGGGGGGTATAGCACAGATACGCAGTATTTT.

The rearrangement joins TRBV6-5 to TRBJ1-2; possible D gene TRBD1, 5 bases. The V and J ends lost 2 bases and 1 base respectively, with 14 bases between them. The CDR3 contains 16 residues. The V gene's germline CDR1 is MNHEY and CDR2 SVGAGI. CDR3 sequence: CASSYMMGVLNYGYTF. Here the CDR3 DNA reads TGTGCCAGCAGTTACATGATGGGGGTGCTTAACTATGGCTACACCTTC.

The chain links TRBV11-2 to TRBJ2-1, with 8 nucleotides matching TRBD1. The CDR3 has 15 amino acids. Germline-derived CDR1 and CDR2 are SGHAT and FQNNGV. V shed 1 base and J 5 bases; nucleotides not matched to a gene: 4. CDR3 protein: CASSLGQGYHNEQFF. The DNA for the CDR3 is TGTGCCAGCAGCTTAGGACAGGGGTACCACAATGAGCAGTTCTTC.

This clonotype was seen only a few times. The V gene is TRBV24-1, the J gene TRBJ1-1, with a tentative D call TRBD1 (6 bases). Trimming left V 1 base short and J 3 bases short, with 20 bases between. CDR1 KGHDR and CDR2 SFDVKD come from the germline V gene. This CDR3 has 18 residues. The CDR3 is CATSDFVLAGVDDTEAFF. As DNA, the CDR3 is TGTGCCACCAGTGATTTTGTTCTCGCAGGGGTTGACGACACTGAAGCTTTCTTT.

The chain has TRBV18 and TRBJ1-2; D might be TRBD1 (5 bases). The V and J ends lost 5 bases and 1 base respectively, with 14 bases between them. The CDR3 length is 15 residues. CDR1 and CDR2 (germline): KGHSH, LQKENI. This chain's CDR3 is CASSSGGTFNYGYTF. The CDR3 DNA is TGTGCCAGCTCAAGTGGGGGAACTTTTAACTATGGCTACACCTTC.

There are a few counts of this clonotype. CDR3 in amino acids: CAIAGTGARTGELFF. The CDR3 bases are TGTGCCATCGCCGGTACGGGGGCAAGGACCGGGGAGCTGTTTTTT. The chain carries TRBV10-3 and TRBJ2-2; D may match TRBD1 or TRBD2 (6 bases each). The CDR3 totals 15 residues. Trimming shortened V by 8 bases and J by 5 bases, and 18 bases separated the two germline ends. Germline V CDR1 and CDR2: ENHRY, SYGVKD.

This clonotype was detected a few times. The V call is TRBV11-2, the J call TRBJ2-6; possibly TRBD1 or TRBD2 for D (5 bases each). Germline-derived CDR1 and CDR2 are SGHAT and FQNNGV. The CDR3 is 18 amino acids. Trimming left V 1 base short and J 3 bases short, with 16 bases between. The CDR3 DNA reads TGTGCCAGCAGCTTAGTTTCGGGGCCCACTAGTGGGGCCAACGTCCTGACTTTC. Translated, it gives CASSLVSGPTSGANVLTF.

The V and J genes are TRBV27 and TRBJ2-4, with D perhaps TRBD1 or TRBD2 (5 bases each). V was clipped by 5 bases and J by 7 bases, with 18 bases between them. Germline CDR1 is MNHEY and CDR2 is SMNVEV (reference sequence). The CDR3 has 15 amino acids. CDR3 sequence (DNA): TGTGCCAGCAGTCCTCCTGGGACGTTAGGGAACATTCAGTACTTC. The encoded protein is CASSPPGTLGNIQYF.